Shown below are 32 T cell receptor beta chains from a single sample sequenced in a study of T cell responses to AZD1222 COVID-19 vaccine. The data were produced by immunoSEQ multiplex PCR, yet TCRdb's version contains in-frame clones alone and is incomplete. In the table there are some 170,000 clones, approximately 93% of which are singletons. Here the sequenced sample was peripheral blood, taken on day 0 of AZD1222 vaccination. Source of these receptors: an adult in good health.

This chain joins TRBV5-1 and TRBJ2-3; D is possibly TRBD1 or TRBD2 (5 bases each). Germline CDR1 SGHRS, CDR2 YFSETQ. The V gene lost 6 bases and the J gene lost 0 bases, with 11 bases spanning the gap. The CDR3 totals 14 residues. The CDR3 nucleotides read TGCGCCAGCAACGGGGCGGCTAGCACAGATACGCAGTATTTT. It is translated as CASNGAASTDTQYF.

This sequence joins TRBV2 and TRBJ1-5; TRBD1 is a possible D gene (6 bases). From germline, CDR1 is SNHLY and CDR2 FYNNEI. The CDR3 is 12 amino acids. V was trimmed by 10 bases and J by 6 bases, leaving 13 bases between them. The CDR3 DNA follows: TGTGCCACCTCTGAGGGGGTTCAGCCCCAGCATTTT. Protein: CATSEGVQPQHF. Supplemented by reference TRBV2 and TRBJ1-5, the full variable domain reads EPEVTQTPSHQVTQMGQEVILRCVPISNHLYFYWYRQILGQKVEFLVSFYNNEISEKSEIFDDQFSVERPDGSNFTLKIRSTKLEDSAMYFCATSEGVQPQHFGDGTRLSIL.

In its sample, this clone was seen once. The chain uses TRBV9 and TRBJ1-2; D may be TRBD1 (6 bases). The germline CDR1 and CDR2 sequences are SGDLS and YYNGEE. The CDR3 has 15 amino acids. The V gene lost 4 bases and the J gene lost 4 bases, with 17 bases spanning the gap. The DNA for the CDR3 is TGTGCCAGCAGCCCCGAGGGGGGCTCTGGCTATGGCTACACCTTC. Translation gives CASSPEGGSGYGYTF. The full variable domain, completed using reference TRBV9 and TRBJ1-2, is DSGVTQTPKHLITATGQRVTLRCSPRSGDLSVYWYQQSLDQGLQFLIQYYNGEERAKGNILERFSAQQFPDLHSELNLSSLELGDSALYFCASSPEGGSGYGYTFGSGTRLTVV.

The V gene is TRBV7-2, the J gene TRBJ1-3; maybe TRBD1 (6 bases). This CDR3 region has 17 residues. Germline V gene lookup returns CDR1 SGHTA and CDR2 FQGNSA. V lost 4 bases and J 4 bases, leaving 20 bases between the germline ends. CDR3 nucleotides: TGTGCCAGCAGCTCGACCCGGGACACCTGGTCGGGAAACACCATATATTTT. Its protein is CASSSTRDTWSGNTIYF.

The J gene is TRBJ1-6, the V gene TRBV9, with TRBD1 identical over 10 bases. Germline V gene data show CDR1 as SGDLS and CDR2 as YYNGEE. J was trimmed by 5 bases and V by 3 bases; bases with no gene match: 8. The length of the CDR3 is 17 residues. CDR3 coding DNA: TGTGCCAGCAGCGATAGAGTAGGACAGGGGGATAATTCACCCCTCCACTTT. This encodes CASSDRVGQGDNSPLHF.

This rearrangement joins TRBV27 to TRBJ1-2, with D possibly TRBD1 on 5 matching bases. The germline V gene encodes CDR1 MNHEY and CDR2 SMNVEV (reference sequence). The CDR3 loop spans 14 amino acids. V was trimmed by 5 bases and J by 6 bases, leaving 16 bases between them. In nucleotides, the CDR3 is TGTGCCAGCAGTCATACACGGGGGGGAGATGGCTACACCTTC. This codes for CASSHTRGGDGYTF.

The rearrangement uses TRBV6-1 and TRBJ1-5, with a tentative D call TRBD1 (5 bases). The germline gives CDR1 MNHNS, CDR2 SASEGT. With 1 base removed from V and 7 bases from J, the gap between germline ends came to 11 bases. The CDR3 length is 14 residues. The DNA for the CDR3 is TGTGCCAGCAGTGAAGTGGCAAGGGGCCAGCCCCAGCATTTT. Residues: CASSEVARGQPQHF.

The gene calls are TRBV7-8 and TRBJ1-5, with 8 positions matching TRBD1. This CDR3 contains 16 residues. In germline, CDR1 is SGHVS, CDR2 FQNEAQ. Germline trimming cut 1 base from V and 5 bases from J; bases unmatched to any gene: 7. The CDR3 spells CASSLGGDRRYQPQHF. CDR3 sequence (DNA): TGTGCCAGCAGCTTAGGGGGGGACAGGAGGTATCAGCCCCAGCATTTT.

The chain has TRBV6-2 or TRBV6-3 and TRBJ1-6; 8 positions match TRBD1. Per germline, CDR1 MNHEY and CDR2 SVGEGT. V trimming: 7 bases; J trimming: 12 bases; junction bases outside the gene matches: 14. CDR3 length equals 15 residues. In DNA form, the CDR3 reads TGTGCCAGCACCCCAAGGACAGGGTCGCTGAGACCCCTCCACTTT. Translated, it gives CASTPRTGSLRPLHF.

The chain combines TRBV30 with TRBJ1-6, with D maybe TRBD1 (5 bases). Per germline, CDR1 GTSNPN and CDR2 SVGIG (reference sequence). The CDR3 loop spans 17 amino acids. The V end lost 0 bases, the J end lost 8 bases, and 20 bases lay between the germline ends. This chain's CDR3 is CAWSVDGDPAFYSPLHF. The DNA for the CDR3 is TGTGCCTGGAGTGTAGATGGGGACCCTGCCTTCTATTCACCCCTCCACTTT.

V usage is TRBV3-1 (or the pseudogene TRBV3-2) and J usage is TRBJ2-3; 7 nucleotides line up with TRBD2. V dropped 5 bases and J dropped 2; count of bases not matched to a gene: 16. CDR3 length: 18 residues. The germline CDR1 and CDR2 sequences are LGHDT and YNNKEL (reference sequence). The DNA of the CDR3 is TGTGCCAGCAGCAGACTAGCACCTCGAAAGACAATCACAGATACGCAGTATTTT. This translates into CASSRLAPRKTITDTQYF.

The CDR3 nucleotides are TGTGCCACCAGCCCGCGGACTAGCGGGTATTACGAGCAGTACTTC. Protein sequence: CATSPRTSGYYEQYF. The V call is TRBV15, the J call TRBJ2-7; 11 positions agree with TRBD2. V was pared by 5 bases and J by 4 bases, with 7 bases of the junction left unmatched. This CDR3 contains 15 residues. Germline CDR1 LNHNV, CDR2 YYDKDF (reference sequence).

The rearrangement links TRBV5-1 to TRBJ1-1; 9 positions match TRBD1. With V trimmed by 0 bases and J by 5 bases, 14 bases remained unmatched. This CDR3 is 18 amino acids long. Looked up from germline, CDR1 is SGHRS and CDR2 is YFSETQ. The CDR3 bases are TGCGCCAGCAGCTTGGCCTTGGGACAGGGTGAGAGCGGGACTGAAGCTTTCTTT. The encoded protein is CASSLALGQGESGTEAFF.

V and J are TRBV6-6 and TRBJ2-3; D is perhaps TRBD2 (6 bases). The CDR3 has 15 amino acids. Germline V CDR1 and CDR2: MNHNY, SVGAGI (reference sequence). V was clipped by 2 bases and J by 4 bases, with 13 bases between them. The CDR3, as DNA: TGTGCCAGCAGTTACAAGGCAGGGAGGCCAGATACGCAGTATTTT. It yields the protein CASSYKAGRPDTQYF.

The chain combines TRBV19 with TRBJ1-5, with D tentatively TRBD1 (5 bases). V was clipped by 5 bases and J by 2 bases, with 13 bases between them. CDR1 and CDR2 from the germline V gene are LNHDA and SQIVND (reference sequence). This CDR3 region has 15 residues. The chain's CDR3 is CASSDLGGGNQPQHF. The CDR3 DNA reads TGTGCCAGTAGTGACCTTGGGGGGGGCAATCAGCCCCAGCATTTT.

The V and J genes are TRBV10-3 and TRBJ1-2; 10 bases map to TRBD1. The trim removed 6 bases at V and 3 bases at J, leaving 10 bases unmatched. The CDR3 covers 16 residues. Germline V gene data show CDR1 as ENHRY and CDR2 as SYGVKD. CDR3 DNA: TGTGCCATCAGAAGACAGGGGGCTCCCTCTTACTATGGCTACACCTTC. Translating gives CAIRRQGAPSYYGYTF.

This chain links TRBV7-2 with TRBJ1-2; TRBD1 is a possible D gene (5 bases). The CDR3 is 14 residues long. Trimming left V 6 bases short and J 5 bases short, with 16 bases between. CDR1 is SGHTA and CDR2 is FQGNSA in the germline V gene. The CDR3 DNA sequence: TGTGCCAGCAGTCGCCGGGGGAGGGTTTATGGCTACACCTTC. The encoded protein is CASSRRGRVYGYTF.

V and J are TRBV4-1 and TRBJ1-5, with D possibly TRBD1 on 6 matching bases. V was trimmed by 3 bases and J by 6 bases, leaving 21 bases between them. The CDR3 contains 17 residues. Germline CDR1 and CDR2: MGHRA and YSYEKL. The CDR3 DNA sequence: TGCGCCAGCAGCCATGTCCCCCTGAACAGGGAACGTCAGCCCCAGCATTTT. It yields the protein CASSHVPLNRERQPQHF.

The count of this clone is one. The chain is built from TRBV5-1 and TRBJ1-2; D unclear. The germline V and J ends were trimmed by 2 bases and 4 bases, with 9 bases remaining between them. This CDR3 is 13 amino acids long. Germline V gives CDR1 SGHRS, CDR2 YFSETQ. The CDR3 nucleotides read TGCGCCAGCAGCTTTATTCCCGGCTATGGCTACACCTTC. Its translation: CASSFIPGYGYTF.

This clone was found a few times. This chain's CDR3 is CASSMLTGPMNTEAFF. CDR3 DNA sequence: TGTGCCAGCAGCATGCTGACAGGCCCCATGAACACTGAAGCTTTCTTT. The rearrangement links TRBV7-8 to TRBJ1-1, with D possibly matching TRBD1 (6 bases). CDR1 and CDR2 (germline): SGHVS, FQNEAQ. This CDR3 has 16 amino acids. V was pared by 5 bases and J by 0 bases, with 16 bases between.

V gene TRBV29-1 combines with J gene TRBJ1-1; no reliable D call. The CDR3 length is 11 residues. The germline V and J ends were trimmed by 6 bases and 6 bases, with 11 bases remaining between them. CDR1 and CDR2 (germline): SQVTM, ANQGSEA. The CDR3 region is CSVNSFPEAFF. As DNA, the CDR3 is TGCAGCGTCAACAGTTTCCCTGAAGCTTTCTTT. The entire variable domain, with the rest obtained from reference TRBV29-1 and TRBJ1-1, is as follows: SAVISQKPSRDICQRGTSLTIQCQVDSQVTMMFWYRQQPGQSLTLIATANQGSEATYESGFVIDKFPISRPNLTFSTLTVSNMSPEDSSIYLCSVNSFPEAFFGQGTRLTVV.

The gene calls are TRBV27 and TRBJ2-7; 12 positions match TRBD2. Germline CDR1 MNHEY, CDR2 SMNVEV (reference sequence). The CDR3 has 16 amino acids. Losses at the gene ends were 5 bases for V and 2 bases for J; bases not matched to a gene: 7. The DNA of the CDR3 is TGTGCCAGCAGTCCCCGGACTAGCGGGGCCCCCTACGAGCAGTACTTC. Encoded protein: CASSPRTSGAPYEQYF.

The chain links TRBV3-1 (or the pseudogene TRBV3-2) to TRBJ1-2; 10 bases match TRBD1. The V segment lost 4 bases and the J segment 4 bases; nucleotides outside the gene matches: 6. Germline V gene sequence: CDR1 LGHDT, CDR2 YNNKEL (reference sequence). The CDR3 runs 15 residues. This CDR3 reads CASSLGQGSGYGYTF. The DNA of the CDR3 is TGTGCCAGCAGCCTGGGACAGGGGAGCGGCTATGGCTACACCTTC.

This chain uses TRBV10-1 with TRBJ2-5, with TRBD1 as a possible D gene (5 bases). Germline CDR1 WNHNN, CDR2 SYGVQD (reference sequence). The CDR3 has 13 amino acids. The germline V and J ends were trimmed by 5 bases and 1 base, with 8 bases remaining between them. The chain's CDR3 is CASSRGTQETQYF. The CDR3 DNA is TGCGCCAGCAGTAGGGGAACCCAAGAGACCCAGTACTTC.

The CDR3 loop is CASSSSIKTEKLFF. CDR3 coding DNA: TGTGCCAGCAGCTCCTCGATTAAAACTGAAAAACTGTTTTTT. V and J are TRBV7-2 and TRBJ1-4; D is ambiguous. CDR1 is SGHTA, CDR2 FQGNSA, per germline. The CDR3 is made up of 14 amino acids. Trimming stripped 4 bases from V and 7 bases from J, with 13 bases between.

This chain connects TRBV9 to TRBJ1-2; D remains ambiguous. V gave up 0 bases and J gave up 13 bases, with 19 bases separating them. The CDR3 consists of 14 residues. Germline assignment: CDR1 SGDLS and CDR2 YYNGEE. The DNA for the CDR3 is TGTGCCAGCAGCGTAGCTCCACAAGGCCTGTCCGCCACCTTC. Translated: CASSVAPQGLSATF.

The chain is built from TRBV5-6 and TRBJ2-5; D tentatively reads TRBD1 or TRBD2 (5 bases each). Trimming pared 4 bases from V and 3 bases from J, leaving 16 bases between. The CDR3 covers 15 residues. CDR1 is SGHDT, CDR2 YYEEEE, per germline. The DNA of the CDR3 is TGTGCCAGCAGCGCTGCCGGGACGGGAAAAGAGACCCAGTACTTC. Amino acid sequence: CASSAAGTGKETQYF.

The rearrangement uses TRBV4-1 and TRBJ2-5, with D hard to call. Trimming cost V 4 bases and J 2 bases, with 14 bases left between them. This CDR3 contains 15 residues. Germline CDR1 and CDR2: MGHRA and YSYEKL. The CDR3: CASSPSLGLQETQYF. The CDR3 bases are TGCGCCAGCAGCCCGTCCTTGGGCTTACAAGAGACCCAGTACTTC.

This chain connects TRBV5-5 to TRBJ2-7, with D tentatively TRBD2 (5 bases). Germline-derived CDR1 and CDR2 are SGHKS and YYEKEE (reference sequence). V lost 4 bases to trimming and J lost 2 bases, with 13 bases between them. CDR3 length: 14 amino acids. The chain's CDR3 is CASSPWKGAYEQYF. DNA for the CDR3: TGTGCCAGCAGCCCCTGGAAGGGAGCCTACGAGCAGTACTTC.

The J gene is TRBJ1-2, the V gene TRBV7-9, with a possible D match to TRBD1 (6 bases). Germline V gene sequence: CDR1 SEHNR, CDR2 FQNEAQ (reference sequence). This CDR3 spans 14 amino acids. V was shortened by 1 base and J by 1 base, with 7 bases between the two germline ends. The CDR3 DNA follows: TGTGCCAGCAGCTTAGAAGGGGGTAACTATGGCTACACCTTC. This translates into CASSLEGGNYGYTF.

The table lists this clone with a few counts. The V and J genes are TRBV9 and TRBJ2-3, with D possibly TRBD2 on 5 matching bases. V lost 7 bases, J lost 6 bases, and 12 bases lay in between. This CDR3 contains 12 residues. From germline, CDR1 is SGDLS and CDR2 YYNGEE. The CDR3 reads CASAASMDTQYF. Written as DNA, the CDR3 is TGTGCCAGCGCGGCTAGCATGGATACGCAGTATTTT. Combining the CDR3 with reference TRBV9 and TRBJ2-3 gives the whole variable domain DSGVTQTPKHLITATGQRVTLRCSPRSGDLSVYWYQQSLDQGLQFLIQYYNGEERAKGNILERFSAQQFPDLHSELNLSSLELGDSALYFCASAASMDTQYFGPGTRLTVL.

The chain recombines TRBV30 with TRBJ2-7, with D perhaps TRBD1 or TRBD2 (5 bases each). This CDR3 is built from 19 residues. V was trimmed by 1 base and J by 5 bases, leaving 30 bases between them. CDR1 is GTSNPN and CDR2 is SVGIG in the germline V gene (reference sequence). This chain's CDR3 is CAWSAHMIQGPKVPDEQYF. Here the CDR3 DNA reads TGTGCCTGGAGTGCTCACATGATCCAGGGACCCAAAGTTCCGGACGAGCAGTACTTC.